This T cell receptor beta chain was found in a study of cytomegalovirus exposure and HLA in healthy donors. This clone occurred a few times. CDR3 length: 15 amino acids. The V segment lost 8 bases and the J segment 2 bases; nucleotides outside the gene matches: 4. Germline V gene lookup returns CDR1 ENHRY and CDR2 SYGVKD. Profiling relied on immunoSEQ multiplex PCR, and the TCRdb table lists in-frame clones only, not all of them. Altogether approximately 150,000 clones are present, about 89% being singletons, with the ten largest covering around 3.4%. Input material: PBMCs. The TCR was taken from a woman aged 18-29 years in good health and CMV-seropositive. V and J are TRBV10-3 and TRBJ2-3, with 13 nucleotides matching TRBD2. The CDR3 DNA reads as TGTGCCATCTCGGGGACTAGCGGGAACACAGATACGCAGTATTTT. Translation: CAISGTSGNTDTQYF.